This record looks at one T cell receptor (beta chain) sequence and its context. This sample was included in a study of shared clonotypes between healthy human individuals. V lost 8 bases and J 6 bases, leaving 19 bases between the germline ends. Germline V gene data show CDR1 as MNHEY and CDR2 as SVGAGI. CDR3 length: 15 residues. Here immunoSEQ multiplex PCR was the method, and the copy in TCRdb shows in-frame clones only, minus some. The sample comprises some 2,000,000 clones, around 95% of which are singletons, and more than 0.1% rests with the top ten. The chain joins TRBV6-5 to TRBJ2-2; D possibly corresponds to TRBD2 (5 bases). The receptor comes from a man aged 18 to 30 in good health. Source material: naive CD4+ T cells sorted from blood. The sample's subset: CD45RA+ positively selected. The DNA of the CDR3 is TGTGCCAGCTGGAGAGCGGCCTCGGGTCCCGGGGAGCTGTTTTTT. Its translation: CASWRAASGPGELFF.